In this sample, the clone carrying this T cell receptor beta chain turned up a few times. Its cognate antigen is unknown. The sample belongs to a study of beta chain features in type 1 diabetes. Looking at the study overall: Age, gender and cell yields were alike across patients and healthy donors. Overall study results and limits: Patients and controls would be equally affected if PCR favored shorter templates. When Type 1 diabetes patients were examined, their TCRB CDR3s proved moderately but significantly shorter in all four CD4+ subsets.

With 1 base clipped from V and 8 bases from J, the junction kept 8 bases outside the gene matches. Germline lookup yields CDR1 GTSNPN and CDR2 SVGIG (reference sequence). The CDR3 length is 15 residues. Since all of the isolated RNA was reverse transcribed, expressed TCRB transcripts were what got sequenced. Data came from immunoSEQ multiplex PCR; TCRdb stores just in-frame clones and leaves some out. The repertoire holds a few hundred thousand clones, less than 15% seen once, with roughly 0.016% in the top ten. Populations isolated by sorting all had purity greater than 95%. This chain links TRBV30 with TRBJ1-4; 9 bases align to TRBD1. The sample comprised naive CD4+ T cells from blood. The receptor was derived from a woman aged 18-29 years with type 1 diabetes. This chain's CDR3 is CAWSGAGQGREKLFF. CDR3 DNA: TGTGCCTGGAGTGGAGCGGGACAGGGACGGGAAAAACTGTTTTTT. Based on the CDR3 plus reference TRBV30 and TRBJ1-4, the full variable domain is SQTIHQWPATLVQPVGSPLSLECTVEGTSNPNLYWYRQAAGRGLQLLFYSVGIGQISSEVPQNLSASRPQDRQFILSSKKLLLSDSGFYLCAWSGAGQGREKLFFGSGTQLSVL.